This TCR beta chain was retrieved from a study of cytomegalovirus exposure and HLA in healthy donors. For the study at large: Roughly 80% of 350 to 400 genotyped donors fell in the Caucasian-associated ancestry cluster.

As regards this clone: Its cognate antigen is unknown.

Germline V gene sequence: CDR1 MDHEN, CDR2 SYDVKM. V shed 7 bases, J shed 5 bases, and the junction held 6 bases outside the gene matches. This CDR3 spans 14 amino acids. Study-wide findings and caveats: HLA alleles showed associations with approximately 15,000 TCR beta sequences in a later analysis, at a 0.05 false discovery rate.

Both 60 Vbeta primers and 13 Jbeta primers went into the PCR. Measured with immunoSEQ multiplex PCR; TCRdb has only the in-frame clones, and not every one. The sample shows 85,000 to 100,000 clones, approximately 80% of them seen only once. The receptor was derived from a man aged 40-49 years in good health and CMV-seronegative. The chain recombines TRBV28 with TRBJ1-4; 8 positions agree with TRBD1. Sequencing used PBMCs. The DNA of the CDR3 is TGTGCCAGCACCGGACAGGGACGAAATGAAAAACTGTTTTTT. It codes for CASTGQGRNEKLFF. Combining the CDR3 with reference TRBV28 and TRBJ1-4 gives the whole variable domain DVKVTQSSRYLVKRTGEKVFLECVQDMDHENMFWYRQDPGLGLRLIYFSYDVKMKEKGDIPEGYSVSREKKERFSLILESASTNQTSMYLCASTGQGRNEKLFFGSGTQLSVL.